This T cell receptor (beta chain) was captured in a study of shared clonotypes between healthy human individuals. This clone was seen a few times. The CDR3 extends over 16 amino acids. Germline values: CDR1 SEHNR, CDR2 FQNEAQ (reference sequence). The V gene lost 3 bases and the J gene lost 2 bases, with 15 bases spanning the gap. The donors were adults (healthy and HIV-negative) with no recent acute infections or vaccinations. Clones were read by immunoSEQ multiplex PCR, and TCRdb kept only the in-frame ones, dropping some. The table includes just over 95,000 clones, under 70% detected once. The specimen sequenced was memory CD8+ T cells sorted from blood. The subset: CD45RO+ cells pooled with CCR7-negative TemRA cells. This chain joins TRBV7-9 and TRBJ2-3, with a tentative D call TRBD2 (6 bases). This TCR came from a man in his thirties or forties in good health. The CDR3 protein is CASSLEAGWSTDTQYF. CDR3 nucleotides: TGTGCCAGCAGCTTGGAAGCGGGCTGGTCCACAGATACGCAGTATTTT.